This T cell receptor (beta chain) came from a study of T cell changes during pregnancy in multiple sclerosis. Method: immunoSEQ multiplex PCR; TCRdb's copy keeps in-frame clones and lacks some. Of over 85,000 clones in the sample, around nine tenths are singletons; the top ten hold around 0.78%. The V gene end was trimmed by 3 bases and the J gene end by 0 bases; junction bases not matched to a gene: 2. CDR1 and CDR2 from the germline V gene are SEHNR and FQNEAQ (reference sequence). The CDR3 length is 15 residues. The V gene is TRBV7-9, the J gene TRBJ1-3; 7 bases are a match to TRBD1. This TCR came from a female donor in good health, enrolled as a control in a pregnancy study. This sample comprised peripheral blood, obtained in the second trimester of pregnancy. The CDR3 reads CASSFSGGSGNTIYF. The CDR3, as DNA: TGTGCCAGCAGCTTCTCAGGGGGCTCTGGAAACACCATATATTTT.